The clone carrying this T cell receptor beta chain appeared a single time. Its antigen is still unknown. In the PCR, 60 Vbeta and 13 Jbeta primers were used. TCRdb's copy holds only in-frame clones and misses some; the assay was immunoSEQ multiplex PCR. This table has about 86,000 clones, approximately 78% appearing once. This entry comes from a study of cytomegalovirus exposure and HLA in healthy donors. Overall study context: There were 117 million unique TCR beta sequences, drawn from about 200 million T cells, in an earlier analysis.

The CDR3 has 14 amino acids. The trim removed 4 bases at V and 0 bases at J, leaving 2 bases unmatched. Germline V CDR1 and CDR2: MNHNS, SASEGT. Study observations and caveats: Cytomegalovirus status was reportedly diagnosed by the classifier with high sensitivity and specificity. In vitro checks showed that a few CMV-associated chains really do target CMV antigens.

The V call is TRBV6-1, the J call TRBJ2-7; TRBD2 aligns across 8 bases. The receptor was derived from a male donor in good health and CMV-seropositive. The specimen sequenced was PBMCs. The DNA for the CDR3 is TGTGCCAGCAGTGCGACTAGCGTCTCCTACGAGCAGTACTTC. Protein product: CASSATSVSYEQYF.